One sample yielded the 5 T cell receptor beta chains listed below, sequenced in a study of T cell responses to AZD1222 COVID-19 vaccine. Here immunoSEQ multiplex PCR was the method, and the copy in TCRdb shows in-frame clones only, minus some. The table records about 140,000 clones, roughly 93% of them present only once. The sequences come from peripheral blood, collected after recovery from COVID-19. Receptor source: an adult who had recovered from COVID-19.

V usage is TRBV10-3 and J usage is TRBJ1-1; perhaps TRBD1 as D (5 bases). From germline, CDR1 is ENHRY and CDR2 SYGVKD. Deletions cut 8 bases from V and 5 bases from J, with 15 bases between. The length of the CDR3 is 13 residues. In DNA form, the CDR3 reads TGTGCCATCGCGGAAGGCGGGACGACTGAAGCTTTCTTT. This encodes CAIAEGGTTEAFF.

This chain connects TRBV10-2 to TRBJ1-1; 8 nucleotides align to TRBD1. Germline V gene sequence: CDR1 WSHSY, CDR2 SAAADI. The V and J ends lost 4 bases and 6 bases, in that order; junction bases with no gene match: 13. This CDR3 is built from 16 residues. The CDR3 is CASSGLGAGGVSEAFF. The CDR3 DNA is TGCGCCAGCAGTGGGTTAGGGGCAGGGGGCGTCTCTGAAGCTTTCTTT.

The chain recombines TRBV28 with TRBJ1-5; weak D call: TRBD1 (6 bases). Trimming shortened V by 4 bases and J by 9 bases, and 16 bases separated the two germline ends. Germline lookup yields CDR1 MDHEN and CDR2 SYDVKM. The CDR3 has 14 residues. The CDR3 loop reads CASSYQGRTLPQHF. CDR3 coding DNA: TGTGCCAGCAGTTACCAGGGGAGGACTTTGCCCCAGCATTTT.

J is TRBJ1-4 and V is TRBV24-1; D gene ambiguous. Germline CDR1 KGHDR, CDR2 SFDVKD. There are 11 residues in the CDR3. The V and J ends lost 7 bases and 3 bases respectively, with 2 bases between them. For the CDR3, the DNA is TGTGCCACCAGACCTAATGAAAAACTGTTTTTT. This codes for CATRPNEKLFF.

The J gene is TRBJ2-3, the V gene TRBV19; 7 nucleotides align to TRBD2. Trimming removed 6 bases from V and 2 bases from J; junction bases left unmatched: 5. CDR3 length: 14 amino acids. In germline, CDR1 is LNHDA, CDR2 SQIVND (reference sequence). This chain's CDR3 is CASSWRDYTDTQYF. DNA of the CDR3: TGTGCCAGTAGCTGGCGGGACTACACAGATACGCAGTATTTT.